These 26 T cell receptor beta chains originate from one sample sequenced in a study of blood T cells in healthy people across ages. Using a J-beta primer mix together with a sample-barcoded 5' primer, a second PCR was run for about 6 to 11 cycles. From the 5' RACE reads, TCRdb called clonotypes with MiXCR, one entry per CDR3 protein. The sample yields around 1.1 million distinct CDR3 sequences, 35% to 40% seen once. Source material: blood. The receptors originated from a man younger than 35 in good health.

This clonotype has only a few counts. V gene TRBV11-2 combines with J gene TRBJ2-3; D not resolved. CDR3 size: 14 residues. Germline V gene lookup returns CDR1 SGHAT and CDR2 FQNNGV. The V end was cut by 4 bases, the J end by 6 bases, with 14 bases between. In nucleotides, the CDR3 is TGTGCCAGCAGCTCTGACCGATTGGGGGATACGCAGTATTTT. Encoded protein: CASSSDRLGDTQYF.

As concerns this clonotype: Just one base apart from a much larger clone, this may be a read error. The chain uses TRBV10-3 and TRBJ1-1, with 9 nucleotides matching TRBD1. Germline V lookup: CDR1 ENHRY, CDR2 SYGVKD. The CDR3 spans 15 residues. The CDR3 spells CAISETGGLNTESFF. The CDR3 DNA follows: TGTGCCATCAGTGAGACAGGGGGCTTGAACACTGAATCTTTCTTT.

CDR3 protein: CASSQEPGGWANYGYTF. The CDR3 DNA follows: TGCGCCAGCAGCCAAGAGCCAGGGGGATGGGCTAACTATGGCTACACCTTC. V is TRBV4-3 and J is TRBJ1-2; 7 bases fit TRBD1. V lost 0 bases and J lost 0; bases outside the gene matches: 7. The CDR3 has 17 amino acids. The germline V gene has CDR1 LGHNA and CDR2 YSLEER.

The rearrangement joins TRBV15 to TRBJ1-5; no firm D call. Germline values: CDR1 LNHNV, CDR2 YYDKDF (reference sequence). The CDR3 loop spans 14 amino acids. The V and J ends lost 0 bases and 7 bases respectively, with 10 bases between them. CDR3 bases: TGTGCCACCAGCAGAGACCCTCGTAGCCAGCCCCAGCATTTT. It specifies CATSRDPRSQPQHF.

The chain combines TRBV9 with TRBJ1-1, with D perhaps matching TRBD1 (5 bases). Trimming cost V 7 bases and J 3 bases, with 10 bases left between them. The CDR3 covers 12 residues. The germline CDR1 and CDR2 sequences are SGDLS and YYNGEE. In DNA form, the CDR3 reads TGTGCCAGCGGGACCGAAGACACTGAAGCTTTCTTT. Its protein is CASGTEDTEAFF.

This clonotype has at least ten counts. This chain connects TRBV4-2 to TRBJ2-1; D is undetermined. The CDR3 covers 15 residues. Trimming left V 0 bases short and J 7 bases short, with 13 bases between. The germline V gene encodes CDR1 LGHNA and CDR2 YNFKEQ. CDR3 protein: CASSQEDHSLNEQFF. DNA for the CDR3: TGTGCCAGCAGCCAAGAAGACCATAGTTTGAATGAGCAGTTCTTC.

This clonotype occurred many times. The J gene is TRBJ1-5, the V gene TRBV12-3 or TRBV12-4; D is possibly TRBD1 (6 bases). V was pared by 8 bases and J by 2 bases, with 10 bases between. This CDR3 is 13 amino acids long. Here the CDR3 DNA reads TGTGCCAGCCGTAGGGGGGGCAATCAGCCCCAGCATTTT. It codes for CASRRGGNQPQHF.

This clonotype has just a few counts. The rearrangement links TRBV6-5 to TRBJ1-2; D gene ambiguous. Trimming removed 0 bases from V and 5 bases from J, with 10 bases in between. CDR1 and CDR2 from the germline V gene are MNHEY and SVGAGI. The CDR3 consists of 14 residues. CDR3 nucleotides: TGTGCCAGCAGTTACTCGGGCAGCAGATATGGCTACACCTTC. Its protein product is CASSYSGSRYGYTF.

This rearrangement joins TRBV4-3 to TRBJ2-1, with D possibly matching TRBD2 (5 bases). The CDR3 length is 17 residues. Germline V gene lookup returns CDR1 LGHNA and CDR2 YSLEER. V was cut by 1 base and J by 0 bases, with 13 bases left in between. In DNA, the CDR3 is TGCGCCAGCAGCCAAGGGGCTAGCCCACTCTCCTACAATGAGCAGTTCTTC. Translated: CASSQGASPLSYNEQFF.

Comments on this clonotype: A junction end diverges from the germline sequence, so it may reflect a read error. The DNA for the CDR3 is TGTGTCAGCAGAGGGACTAGCGGGGGCTACAATGAGCAGTTCTTC. Its translation: CVSRGTSGGYNEQFF. The chain links TRBV6-5 to TRBJ2-1; 14 bases are shared with TRBD2. CDR3 length equals 15 residues. Per the germline V gene, CDR1 is MNHEY and CDR2 is SVGAGI.

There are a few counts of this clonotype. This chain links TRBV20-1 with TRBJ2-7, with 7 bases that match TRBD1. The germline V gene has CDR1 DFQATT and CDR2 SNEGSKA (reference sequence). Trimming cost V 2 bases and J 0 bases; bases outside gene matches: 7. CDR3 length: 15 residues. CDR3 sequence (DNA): TGCAGTGCTAGAATGGACAGGATGAGCTCCTACGAGCAGTACTTC. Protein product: CSARMDRMSSYEQYF.

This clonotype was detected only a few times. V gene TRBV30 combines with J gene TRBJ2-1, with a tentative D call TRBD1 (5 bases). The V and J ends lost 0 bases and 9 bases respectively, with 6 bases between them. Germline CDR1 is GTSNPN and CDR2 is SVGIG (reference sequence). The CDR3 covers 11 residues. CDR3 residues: CAWSVQVEQFF. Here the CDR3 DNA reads TGTGCCTGGAGTGTACAGGTTGAGCAGTTCTTC.

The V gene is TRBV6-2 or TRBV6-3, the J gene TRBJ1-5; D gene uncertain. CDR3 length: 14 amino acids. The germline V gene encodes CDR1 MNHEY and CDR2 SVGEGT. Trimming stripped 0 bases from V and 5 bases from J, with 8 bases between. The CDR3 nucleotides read TGTGCCAGCAGTTACTCGAGTCAGGATCAGCCCCAGCATTTT. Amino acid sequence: CASSYSSQDQPQHF.

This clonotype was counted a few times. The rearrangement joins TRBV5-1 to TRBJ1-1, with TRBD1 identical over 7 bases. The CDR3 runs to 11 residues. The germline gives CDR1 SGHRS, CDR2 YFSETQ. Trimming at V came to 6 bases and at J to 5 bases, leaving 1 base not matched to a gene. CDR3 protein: CASKGATEAFF. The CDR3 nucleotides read TGCGCCAGCAAGGGGGCGACTGAAGCTTTCTTT.

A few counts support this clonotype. In DNA, the CDR3 is TGCAGTGTCACGACTGATTCTCGGCTGGCCCCACGCTACACCTTC. Its translation: CSVTTDSRLAPRYTF. The chain has TRBV20-1 and TRBJ1-2; D is uncertain. CDR3 length: 15 residues. Germline lookup yields CDR1 DFQATT and CDR2 SNEGSKA (reference sequence). Trimming pared 7 bases from V and 9 bases from J, leaving 27 bases between.

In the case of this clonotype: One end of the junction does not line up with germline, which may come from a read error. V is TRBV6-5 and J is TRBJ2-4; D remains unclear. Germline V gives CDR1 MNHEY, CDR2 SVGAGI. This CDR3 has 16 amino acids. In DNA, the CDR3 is TGTACCAGCAGTTACCCCCTAGGTTTGGACAAAAACATTCAGTACTTC. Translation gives CTSSYPLGLDKNIQYF.

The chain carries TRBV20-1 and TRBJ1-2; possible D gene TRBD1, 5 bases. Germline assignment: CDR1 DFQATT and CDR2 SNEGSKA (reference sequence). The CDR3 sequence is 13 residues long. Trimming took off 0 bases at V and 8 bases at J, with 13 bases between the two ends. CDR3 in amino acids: CSARDRGGWGYTF. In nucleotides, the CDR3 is TGCAGTGCTAGAGATCGGGGGGGGTGGGGCTACACCTTC.

The CDR3 reads CSASKGTVTKNIQYF. The CDR3 coding sequence is TGCAGTGCTAGTAAAGGGACAGTGACCAAAAACATTCAGTACTTC. The chain carries TRBV20-1 and TRBJ2-4; 7 positions match TRBD1. The CDR3 loop spans 15 amino acids. Germline V gene data show CDR1 as DFQATT and CDR2 as SNEGSKA (reference sequence). Trimming removed 3 bases from V and 2 bases from J; junction bases left unmatched: 7.

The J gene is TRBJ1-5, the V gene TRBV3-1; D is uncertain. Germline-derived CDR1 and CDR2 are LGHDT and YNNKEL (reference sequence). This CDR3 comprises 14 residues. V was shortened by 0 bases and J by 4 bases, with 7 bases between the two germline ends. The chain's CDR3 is CASSQDGKNQPQHF. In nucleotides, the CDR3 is TGTGCCAGCAGCCAAGACGGCAAGAATCAGCCCCAGCATTTT.

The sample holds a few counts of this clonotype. The DNA for the CDR3 is TGCGCCAGCAGCGCTCGGGCATCAAGGGGCACAGATACGCAGTATTTT. Translated: CASSARASRGTDTQYF. The rearrangement joins TRBV5-1 to TRBJ2-3; D not certain. CDR1 and CDR2 from the germline V gene are SGHRS and YFSETQ. Trimming removed 4 bases at V and 1 base at J, with 16 bases between. The length of the CDR3 is 16 residues.

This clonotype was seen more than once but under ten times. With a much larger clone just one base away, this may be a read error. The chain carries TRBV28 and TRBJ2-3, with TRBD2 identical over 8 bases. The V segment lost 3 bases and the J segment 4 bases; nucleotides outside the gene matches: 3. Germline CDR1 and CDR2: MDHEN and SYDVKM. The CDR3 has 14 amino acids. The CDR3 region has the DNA TGTGCCAGCAGTTTTGCCGGGGGGGCAGATACGCAGTATTTT. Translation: CASSFAGGADTQYF.

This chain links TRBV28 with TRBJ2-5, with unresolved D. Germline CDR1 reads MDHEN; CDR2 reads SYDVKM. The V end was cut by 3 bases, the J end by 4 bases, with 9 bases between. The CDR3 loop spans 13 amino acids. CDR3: CASSFSNRETQYF. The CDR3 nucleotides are TGTGCCAGCAGTTTTTCGAACCGAGAGACCCAGTACTTC.

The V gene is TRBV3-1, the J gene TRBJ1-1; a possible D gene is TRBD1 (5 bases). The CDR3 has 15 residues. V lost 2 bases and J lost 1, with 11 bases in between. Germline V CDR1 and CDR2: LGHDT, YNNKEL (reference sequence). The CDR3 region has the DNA TGTGCCAGCAGCCAAACAGGAACCGGGAACACTGAAGCTTTCTTT. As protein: CASSQTGTGNTEAFF.

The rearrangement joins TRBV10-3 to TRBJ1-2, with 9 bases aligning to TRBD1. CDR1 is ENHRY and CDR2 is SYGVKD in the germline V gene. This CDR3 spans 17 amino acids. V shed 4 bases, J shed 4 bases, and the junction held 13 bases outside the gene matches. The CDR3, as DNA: TGTGCCATCAGTGTCCAGGACAGGGGAACCCGTGGCTATGGCTACACCTTC. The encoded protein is CAISVQDRGTRGYGYTF.

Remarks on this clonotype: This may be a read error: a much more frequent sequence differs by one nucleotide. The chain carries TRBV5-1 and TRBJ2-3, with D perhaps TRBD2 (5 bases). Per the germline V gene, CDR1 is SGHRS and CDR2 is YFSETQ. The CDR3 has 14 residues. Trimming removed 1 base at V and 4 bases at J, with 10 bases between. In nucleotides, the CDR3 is TGCGCCAGCAGCTTGTTCGGGGAAGCAGATACGCAGTATTTT. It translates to CASSLFGEADTQYF.

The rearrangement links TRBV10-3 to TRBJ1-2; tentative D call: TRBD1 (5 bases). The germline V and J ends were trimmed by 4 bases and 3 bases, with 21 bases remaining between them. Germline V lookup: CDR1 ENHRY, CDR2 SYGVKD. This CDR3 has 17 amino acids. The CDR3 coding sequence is TGTGCCATCAGTGCTTTCTCTGACCGGGGGTCCCACTATGGCTACACCTTC. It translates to CAISAFSDRGSHYGYTF.